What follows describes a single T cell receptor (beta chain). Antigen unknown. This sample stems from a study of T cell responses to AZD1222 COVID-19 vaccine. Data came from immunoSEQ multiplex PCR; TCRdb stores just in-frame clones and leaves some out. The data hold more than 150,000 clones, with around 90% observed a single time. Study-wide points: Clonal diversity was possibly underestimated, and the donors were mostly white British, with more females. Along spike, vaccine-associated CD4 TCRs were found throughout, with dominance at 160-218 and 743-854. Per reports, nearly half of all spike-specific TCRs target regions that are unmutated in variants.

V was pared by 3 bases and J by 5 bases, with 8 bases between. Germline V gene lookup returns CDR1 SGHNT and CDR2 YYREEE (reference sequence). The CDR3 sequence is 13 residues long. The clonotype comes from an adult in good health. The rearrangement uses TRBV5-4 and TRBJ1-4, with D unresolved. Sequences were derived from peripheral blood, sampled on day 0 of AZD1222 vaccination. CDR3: CASSYGLNEKLFF. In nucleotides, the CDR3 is TGTGCCAGCAGCTACGGATTGAATGAAAAACTGTTTTTT.